The entry that follows covers one T cell receptor (beta chain) sequence. This entry comes from a study of blood T cell repertoires in COVID-19. J lost 6 bases, V lost 2 bases, and 6 bases had no gene match. This CDR3 has 15 amino acids. Germline V gives CDR1 SGHRS, CDR2 YFSETQ. The assay was immunoSEQ multiplex PCR, and TCRdb's table has in-frame clones only and misses some. The data show roughly 100,000 clones, around 80% seen once. This chain joins TRBV5-1 and TRBJ2-1; the match to TRBD1 covers 9 bases. Sequencing was carried out using peripheral blood. This TCR came from a man aged 55-75 years with active or convalescent COVID-19. The CDR3 protein is CASSFTGGEGNEQFF. CDR3 DNA: TGCGCCAGCAGCTTCACAGGGGGCGAGGGCAATGAGCAGTTCTTC.